This T cell receptor beta chain was observed in a study of blood T cell repertoires in COVID-19. In the study overall: Samples taken during acute and convalescent COVID-19 were collected in the United States, Italy and Spain. PBMCs, B-cell-depleted T cells, or T cells were the source of the cDNA or gDNA that made up the material.

Followed longitudinally, the Seattle patients had been enrolled during active infection. Under the authors' procedure: Quantification of nucleated cells was approximated via reference gene primer amplification. TCRdb's copy holds only in-frame clones and misses some; the assay was immunoSEQ multiplex PCR. V and J calls plus clone size are reproduced from that table; the DNA served to infer D and trimming. Found here are roughly 410,000 clones, 80% to 90% of them singletons; the top ten hold over 2%. The CDR3 covers 14 residues. The V end lost 1 base, the J end lost 5 bases, and 12 bases lay between the germline ends. Germline loops: CDR1 KGHSH, CDR2 LQKENI.

The source of this sequence is a woman aged 60-70 years with COVID-19, enrolled during active disease. The V and J genes are TRBV18 and TRBJ2-7; D perhaps matches TRBD2 (5 bases). The material sequenced was peripheral blood. The CDR3 nucleotides are TGTGCCAGCTCACCACAGGGAACTAGGAACGAGCAGTACTTC. It codes for CASSPQGTRNEQYF.